Listed here are 15 T cell receptor beta chains from one sample, sequenced in a study of early T cells in non-severe SARS-CoV-2 infection. MiXCR, run by TCRdb on the 5' RACE reads, gives a single entry per CDR3 protein. The sample includes some 61,000 distinct CDR3 sequences, less than 9.5% of them seen just once. This specimen consisted of whole blood, obtained at baseline. The receptor set was obtained from an adult who was a healthcare worker with PCR-confirmed SARS-CoV-2 infection or an uninfected control (not recorded which).

This clonotype was recorded a few times. V usage is TRBV11-3 and J usage is TRBJ1-1; no clear D. This CDR3 spans 13 amino acids. The V end was cut by 0 bases, the J end by 5 bases, with 7 bases between. The germline V gene has CDR1 SGHNT and CDR2 YENEEA. The CDR3 bases are TGTGCCAGCAGCTTAGATGAGGGAACTGAAGCTTTCTTT. The encoded protein is CASSLDEGTEAFF.

This clonotype has more than one count but fewer than ten. This chain links TRBV9 with TRBJ2-3, with D unclear. The germline CDR1 and CDR2 sequences are SGDLS and YYNGEE. V lost 2 bases and J 6 bases, leaving 10 bases between the germline ends. This CDR3 contains 13 residues. CDR3 residues: CASSVPQTDTQYF. In DNA, the CDR3 is TGTGCCAGCAGCGTCCCACAGACGGATACGCAGTATTTT.

A remark on this clonotype: A junction end diverges from the germline sequence, so it may reflect a read error. The CDR3 region has the DNA TGTGCCAGCAGTCCCACCGGATGGATGGCCGAAGACTCTGAAAACACCATATATTTT. Its translation: CASSPTGWMAEDSENTIYF. The V call is TRBV27, the J call TRBJ1-3; D ambiguous. Germline V gene lookup returns CDR1 MNHEY and CDR2 SMNVEV (reference sequence). The CDR3 runs to 19 residues.

This clonotype has a handful of counts. This chain connects TRBV18 to TRBJ2-5; 15 bases match TRBD2. Germline V CDR1 and CDR2: KGHSH, LQKENI. V shed 6 bases, J shed 1 base, and the junction held 9 bases outside the gene matches. The CDR3 is made up of 18 amino acids. CDR3 coding DNA: TGTGCCAGCTCTCCATCGGGACTAGCGGGGGGCATCCAAGAGACCCAGTACTTC. This codes for CASSPSGLAGGIQETQYF.

In its sample, this clonotype was seen a few times. This chain connects TRBV2 to TRBJ2-3; 13 positions agree with TRBD2. This CDR3 is built from 15 residues. Looked up from germline, CDR1 is SNHLY and CDR2 is FYNNEI. V was clipped by 7 bases and J by 3 bases; unmatched bases: 4. This CDR3 reads CASTRLAGGTDTQYF. CDR3 nucleotide sequence: TGTGCCAGCACCCGACTAGCGGGAGGAACAGATACGCAGTATTTT.

This clonotype was detected many times. The chain has TRBV7-6 and TRBJ2-1; D gene unclear. With 5 bases removed from V and 4 bases from J, the gap between germline ends came to 12 bases. CDR1 is SGHVS and CDR2 is FNYEAQ in the germline V gene. The CDR3 runs to 14 residues. The CDR3 region is CASSRYLDYNEQFF. The CDR3 nucleotides are TGTGCCAGCAGCCGTTACTTAGATTACAATGAGCAGTTCTTC.

This clonotype was observed at least ten times. The chain recombines TRBV30 with TRBJ2-4; possibly TRBD2 for D (6 bases). Trimming stripped 1 base from V and 7 bases from J, with 11 bases between. This CDR3 spans 13 amino acids. Germline CDR1 reads GTSNPN; CDR2 reads SVGIG (reference sequence). CDR3 sequence reads: CAWSETSNNIQYF. The CDR3 region has the DNA TGTGCCTGGAGTGAGACTAGTAATAACATTCAGTACTTC.

The rearrangement joins TRBV29-1 to TRBJ2-1; tentative D call: TRBD2 (6 bases). Deletions cut 6 bases from V and 7 bases from J, with 16 bases between. The CDR3 has 13 residues. Germline V CDR1 and CDR2: SQVTM, ANQGSEA. The CDR3 region is CSVGGSVRNEQFF. CDR3 nucleotides: TGCAGCGTGGGGGGTAGCGTGAGGAATGAGCAGTTCTTC.

This clonotype was seen more than once but under ten times. This chain uses TRBV7-9 with TRBJ2-3; no clear D. V was clipped by 5 bases and J by 4 bases, with 22 bases between them. This CDR3 region has 17 residues. Per the germline V gene, CDR1 is SEHNR and CDR2 is FQNEAQ (reference sequence). CDR3: CASSAYIHSSEPDTQYF. The CDR3 nucleotides are TGTGCCAGCAGCGCCTACATACACTCATCCGAGCCAGATACGCAGTATTTT. Full variable domain (outside the CDR3, taken from reference TRBV7-9 and TRBJ2-3): DTGVSQNPRHKITKRGQNVTFRCDPISEHNRLYWYRQTLGQGPEFLTYFQNEAQLEKSRLLSDRFSAERPKGSFSTLEIQRTEQGDSAMYLCASSAYIHSSEPDTQYFGPGTRLTVL.

The chain combines TRBV20-1 with TRBJ1-2; TRBD1 matches at 8 bases. The V gene's germline CDR1 is DFQATT and CDR2 SNEGSKA (reference sequence). The CDR3 spans 15 residues. V dropped 0 bases and J dropped 3; count of bases not matched to a gene: 6. This CDR3 is CSARDPTGAHYGYTF. As DNA, the CDR3 is TGCAGTGCTAGAGATCCGACAGGGGCTCACTATGGCTACACCTTC.

This chain connects TRBV20-1 to TRBJ2-3, with D tentatively TRBD2 (6 bases). Trimming shortened V by 1 base and J by 2 bases, and 10 bases separated the two germline ends. CDR3 length: 14 residues. CDR1 and CDR2 (germline): DFQATT, SNEGSKA (reference sequence). CDR3 coding DNA: TGCAGTGCTAGAGTTAGCGGACTCACAGATACGCAGTATTTT. Encoded protein: CSARVSGLTDTQYF.

The chain is built from TRBV6-6 and TRBJ2-4, with a weak D call TRBD2 (5 bases). CDR3 length: 16 amino acids. V dropped 7 bases and J dropped 0 bases, with 16 bases sitting between them. Germline-derived CDR1 and CDR2 are MNHNY and SVGAGI (reference sequence). CDR3: CASTLAPTIAKNIQYF. As DNA, the CDR3 is TGTGCCAGCACCCTAGCTCCAACCATAGCCAAAAACATTCAGTACTTC.

In its sample, this clonotype was seen a few times. The chain uses TRBV7-9 and TRBJ1-4, with D uncertain. V lost 2 bases to trimming and J lost 7 bases, with 14 bases between them. Germline CDR1 SEHNR, CDR2 FQNEAQ (reference sequence). This CDR3 spans 15 amino acids. The CDR3: CASSLSTARPEKLFF. The CDR3 DNA sequence: TGTGCCAGCAGCTTATCCACCGCTCGACCTGAAAAACTGTTTTTT.

This clonotype was detected a few times. This sequence joins TRBV5-5 and TRBJ1-1; TRBD1 is a possible D gene (6 bases). The CDR3 has 13 amino acids. V lost 4 bases, J lost 8 bases, and 15 bases lay in between. Germline V gene data show CDR1 as SGHKS and CDR2 as YYEKEE (reference sequence). The CDR3 region is CASSPPGGPEAFF. The CDR3 DNA sequence: TGTGCCAGCAGCCCCCCCGGGGGGCCCGAAGCTTTCTTT.

This clonotype was counted once. This rearrangement joins TRBV2 to TRBJ2-5; D is ambiguous. V was pared by 6 bases and J by 2 bases, with 4 bases between. The V gene's germline CDR1 is SNHLY and CDR2 FYNNEI. CDR3 length equals 11 residues. The CDR3 here is CASSQQETQYF. The CDR3 nucleotides read TGTGCCAGCAGCCAGCAAGAGACCCAGTACTTC.